Listed here are 22 T cell receptor beta chains from one sample, sequenced in a study of Graves' ophthalmopathy and Graves' hyperthyroidism. The authors amplified TCR beta CDR3 regions, and they did so from RNA transcripts for repertoire sequencing. Second-round multiplex PCR came after a first-round RT-PCR that employed HTBI primers. TCRdb redid the calling of the multiplex PCR reads with MiXCR, one entry per CDR3 protein. This sample yields around 670,000 distinct CDR3 sequences, of which 40% are seen a single time; 44% belongs to the top ten. The source material was peripheral blood. The receptors stem from an adult man with Graves' ophthalmopathy.

This chain uses TRBV20-1 with TRBJ2-7; 11 positions match TRBD2. V lost 6 bases, J lost 2 bases, and 15 bases stayed unmatched. CDR1 DFQATT and CDR2 SNEGSKA come from the germline V gene (reference sequence). CDR3 length: 17 residues. In nucleotides, the CDR3 is TGCAGTGCACAGGAGCATTTCGGGACTAGCGGAACCTACGAGCAGTACTTC. It specifies CSAQEHFGTSGTYEQYF.

The sample holds many counts of this clonotype. The chain carries TRBV2 and TRBJ2-7; D not resolved. The CDR3 is made up of 14 amino acids. Germline-derived CDR1 and CDR2 are SNHLY and FYNNEI. V was cut by 5 bases and J by 2 bases, with 13 bases left in between. CDR3 DNA: TGTGCCAGCAGTCTCGGTGAGCCCCCCTACGAGCAGTACTTC. Its protein is CASSLGEPPYEQYF.

This clonotype has only one observation. The V call is TRBV25-1, the J call TRBJ1-1; D perhaps matches TRBD1 (6 bases). CDR1 is MGHDK and CDR2 is SYGVNS in the germline V gene. V was trimmed by 8 bases and J by 1 base, leaving 11 bases between them. This CDR3 comprises 13 residues. CDR3 loop: CASVRQENTEAFF. CDR3 sequence (DNA): TGTGCCAGCGTGCGACAGGAGAACACTGAAGCTTTCTTT.

This clonotype was counted at least ten times. This rearrangement joins TRBV9 to TRBJ1-4; D uncertain. Trimming pared 1 base from V and 4 bases from J, leaving 5 bases between. The CDR3 sequence is 13 residues long. Germline V gene sequence: CDR1 SGDLS, CDR2 YYNGEE. This CDR3 is CASSVRGNEKLFF. CDR3 bases: TGTGCCAGCAGCGTACGCGGTAATGAAAAACTGTTTTTT.

A few counts support this clonotype. The chain recombines TRBV6-1 with TRBJ1-5, with 9 bases that match TRBD1. CDR1 is MNHNS, CDR2 SASEGT, per germline. After removal of 4 bases from V and 3 bases from J, the junction contained 10 bases not matched to a gene. This CDR3 has 17 amino acids. CDR3 sequence reads: CASSGGTGPKNNQPQHF. The CDR3 bases are TGTGCCAGCAGTGGAGGGACAGGGCCCAAAAACAATCAGCCCCAGCATTTT.

This clonotype has a handful of counts. V gene TRBV20-1 combines with J gene TRBJ1-3; D is uncertain. The germline gives CDR1 DFQATT, CDR2 SNEGSKA (reference sequence). The CDR3 is 16 amino acids. V shed 1 base and J shed 0 bases, with 13 bases lying between them. CDR3 DNA sequence: TGCAGTGCTAGAGTTAGTGGACGAGCCTCTGGAAACACCATATATTTT. Its translation: CSARVSGRASGNTIYF.

This clonotype showed up just a few times. V and J are TRBV2 and TRBJ2-5, with 7 bases aligning to TRBD1. CDR1 and CDR2 from the germline V gene are SNHLY and FYNNEI. The CDR3 spans 14 residues. V gave up 6 bases and J gave up 4 bases; unmatched junction bases: 8. CDR3 residues: CASSWRGGPETQYF. The CDR3 region has the DNA TGTGCCAGCAGCTGGAGAGGGGGCCCAGAGACCCAGTACTTC.

There are a few counts of this clonotype. The genes are TRBV7-9 and TRBJ2-5; perhaps TRBD2 as D (6 bases). This CDR3 spans 13 amino acids. Germline assignment: CDR1 SEHNR and CDR2 FQNEAQ (reference sequence). V lost 11 bases and J lost 1, with 14 bases in between. The CDR3 spells CAGGLERQETQYF. The CDR3 nucleotides are TGTGCCGGGGGGTTAGAGCGCCAAGAGACCCAGTACTTC.

Concerning this clonotype: One junction end does not reproduce the germline sequence, and a read error may be involved. The gene calls are TRBV4-2 and TRBJ1-3; tentatively, D is TRBD1 (5 bases). Germline V gene lookup returns CDR1 LGHNA and CDR2 YNFKEQ. The CDR3 contains 15 residues. The CDR3 nucleotides are TGTGCCAGCAGCCAAGATGGGGCTGATGGAAACACCGTATATTTT. This gives the protein CASSQDGADGNTVYF.

Notes on this clonotype: A read error may be the cause here, since a much bigger clone is one base away. The rearrangement links TRBV25-1 to TRBJ2-2, with a possible D match to TRBD2 (5 bases). In germline, CDR1 is MGHDK, CDR2 SYGVNS. V lost 3 bases and J 7 bases, leaving 18 bases between the germline ends. The CDR3 runs 16 residues. This CDR3 is CASSDNRLAYIGELFF. For the CDR3, the DNA is TGTGCCAGCAGTGATAATCGGCTAGCCTATATCGGGGAGCTGTTTTTT. Variable domain in full (rest from reference TRBV25-1 and TRBJ2-2): EADIYQTPRYLVIGTGKKITLECSQTMGHDKMYWYQQDPGMELHLIHYSYGVNSTEKGDLSSESTVSRIRTEHFPLTLESARPSHTSQYLCASSDNRLAYIGELFFGEGSRLTVL.

The chain carries TRBV20-1 and TRBJ2-2, with a possible D match to TRBD2 (6 bases). The CDR3 length is 14 residues. From germline, CDR1 is DFQATT and CDR2 SNEGSKA (reference sequence). Trimming stripped 3 bases from V and 3 bases from J, with 11 bases between. Written as DNA, the CDR3 is TGCAGTGCTAGGCCAGCGGGTTACACCGGGGAGCTGTTTTTT. Encoded protein: CSARPAGYTGELFF.

This clonotype occurred a few times. This chain links TRBV25-1 with TRBJ2-2, with TRBD2 matching 7 bases. The CDR3 is 14 residues long. The V gene end was trimmed by 6 bases and the J gene end by 5 bases; junction bases not matched to a gene: 6. The germline V gene has CDR1 MGHDK and CDR2 SYGVNS. The chain's CDR3 is CASSSGGWTGELFF. The CDR3 region has the DNA TGTGCCAGCAGCTCGGGGGGATGGACCGGGGAGCTGTTTTTT.

This clonotype was counted between two and nine times. The rearrangement links TRBV2 to TRBJ2-7, with D perhaps TRBD1 (6 bases). V lost 5 bases and J lost 5, with 22 bases in between. The CDR3 totals 16 residues. CDR1 and CDR2 (germline): SNHLY, FYNNEI. CDR3: CASSPLSDRFWDEQYF. Here the CDR3 DNA reads TGTGCCAGCAGTCCCCTGTCGGACAGATTTTGGGACGAGCAGTACTTC.

The chain is built from TRBV24-1 and TRBJ2-2, with 14 bases fitting TRBD2. V lost 3 bases, J lost 6 bases, and 8 bases stayed unmatched. CDR1 KGHDR and CDR2 SFDVKD come from the germline V gene. The CDR3 covers 18 residues. This chain's CDR3 is CATSDLLPGLAGAGELFF. CDR3 sequence (DNA): TGTGCCACCAGTGATCTGCTTCCGGGACTAGCGGGAGCCGGGGAGCTGTTTTTT.

The chain couples TRBV7-9 to TRBJ2-3; 7 nucleotides align to TRBD2. This CDR3 is built from 15 residues. The V gene end was trimmed by 1 base and the J gene end by 8 bases; junction bases not matched to a gene: 9. CDR1 and CDR2 (germline): SEHNR, FQNEAQ (reference sequence). The CDR3 nucleotides are TGTGCCAGCAGCTTAGATTCAGCAGCGGGATCTACGCAGTATTTT. The encoded protein is CASSLDSAAGSTQYF.

A few counts support this clonotype. The chain carries TRBV11-2 and TRBJ2-7; 8 positions agree with TRBD2. Germline V gene sequence: CDR1 SGHAT, CDR2 FQNNGV. The CDR3 extends over 14 amino acids. Trimming at V came to 5 bases and at J to 2 bases, leaving 5 bases not matched to a gene. CDR3 nucleotides: TGTGCCAGCAGCCGGGGGGGGAATGCCTACGAGCAGTACTTC. It codes for CASSRGGNAYEQYF. Filled out from reference TRBV11-2 and TRBJ2-7, the complete variable domain reads EAGVAQSPRYKIIEKRQSVAFWCNPISGHATLYWYQQILGQGPKLLIQFQNNGVVDDSQLPKDRFSAERLKGVDSTLKIQPAKLEDSAVYLCASSRGGNAYEQYFGPGTRLTVT.

This chain links TRBV2 with TRBJ1-1; tentative D call: TRBD1 (5 bases). The germline V gene encodes CDR1 SNHLY and CDR2 FYNNEI. The CDR3 consists of 15 residues. V dropped 4 bases and J dropped 1 base, with 13 bases sitting between them. The CDR3 bases are TGTGCCAGCAGTGTAAGGTATCAGGGGAACACTGAAGCTTTCTTT. Amino acids: CASSVRYQGNTEAFF.

A remark on this clonotype: The junction departs from the called germline gene at one end, perhaps through a read error. The chain uses TRBV7-2 and TRBJ1-1, with 7 bases lining up with TRBD1. The germline gives CDR1 SGHTA, CDR2 FQGNSA. The CDR3 runs to 18 residues. As DNA, the CDR3 is TGCGCCAGCAAAGCCCAAGTAGTTCGGACAGGCCCGAACACTGAAGCTTTCTTT. This sequence encodes CASKAQVVRTGPNTEAFF.

This clonotype turned up a few times. The chain is built from TRBV2 and TRBJ2-7, with TRBD2 matching 9 bases. CDR1 is SNHLY, CDR2 FYNNEI, per germline. V dropped 5 bases and J dropped 2; count of bases not matched to a gene: 7. CDR3 length: 15 residues. This CDR3 is CASSYWAGGTYEQYF. In nucleotides, the CDR3 is TGTGCCAGCAGTTACTGGGCGGGAGGGACCTACGAGCAGTACTTC. Full variable domain (rest looked up from reference TRBV2 and TRBJ2-7): EPEVTQTPSHQVTQMGQEVILRCVPISNHLYFYWYRQILGQKVEFLVSFYNNEISEKSEIFDDQFSVERPDGSNFTLKIRSTKLEDSAMYFCASSYWAGGTYEQYFGPGTRLTVT.

This clonotype has just a few counts. This rearrangement joins TRBV9 to TRBJ2-7, with 9 nucleotides matching TRBD2. CDR3 length: 17 amino acids. After removal of 3 bases from V and 2 bases from J, the junction contained 12 bases not matched to a gene. Germline V gene lookup returns CDR1 SGDLS and CDR2 YYNGEE. The CDR3 region has the DNA TGTGCCAGCAGCGAGGGCGGGGGGGAATACACCGCCTACGAGCAGTACTTC. This sequence encodes CASSEGGGEYTAYEQYF.

Worth noting for this clonotype: A much larger clone lies one base from this, so it may be a read error. The rearrangement links TRBV10-3 to TRBJ2-7, with D perhaps TRBD1 (6 bases). Germline CDR1 and CDR2: ENHRY and SYGVKD. This CDR3 region has 16 residues. Here the CDR3 reads CGISPSRQVRNYEQYF. CDR3 nucleotide sequence: TGTGGCATCAGTCCTTCCAGACAGGTGCGGAACTACGAGCAGTACTTC.

The rearrangement uses TRBV10-3 and TRBJ2-5, with 8 bases lining up with TRBD1. This CDR3 is 15 amino acids long. Germline trimming cut 4 bases from V and 5 bases from J; bases unmatched to any gene: 9. The germline CDR1 and CDR2 sequences are ENHRY and SYGVKD. The CDR3 sequence: CAISAGRGLGETQYF. DNA for the CDR3: TGTGCCATCAGTGCGGGCAGGGGGCTGGGGGAGACCCAGTACTTC.